This T cell receptor beta chain came from a study of regulatory T cells in long-lasting Graves disease. iRepertoire HTBI primers and Arm-PCR of CDR3 regions built TCR beta libraries. TCRdb redid the calling of the multiplex PCR reads with MiXCR, one entry per CDR3 protein. This sample yields 580,000 or so distinct CDR3 sequences, of which about 16% are seen a single time; approximately 12% belongs to the top ten. This CDR3 comprises 16 residues. Germline V gene lookup returns CDR1 SGHRS and CDR2 YFSETQ. Described time point: newly diagnosed GD, antithyroid drugs for less than 3 months. PBMCs were the source of the RNA used for TCR sequencing. With respect to this clonotype: The junction shows a germline mismatch at one end, possibly a read error.

A further study also used this sample, focusing on T cells in Graves' hyperthyroidism and ophthalmopathy. That study reports: RT-PCR in the first round (using the HTBI primer set) targeted the TCR CDR3.

Sequences were derived from peripheral blood mononuclear cells (PBMCs), sampled at new diagnosis, from a patient treated with antithyroid drugs. The TCR was taken from a man aged 18 to 30 with Graves disease. The genes are TRBV5-1 and TRBJ1-2; 8 bases are a match to TRBD1. DNA for the CDR3: TGTGCCAGCAGCTTAGGGCTGACAGGGGTAAACTATGGCTACACCTTC. It yields the protein CASSLGLTGVNYGYTF.